This passage covers 31 T cell receptor beta chains from one sample sequenced in a study of blood T cells in healthy people across ages (dated by TCRdb to between 2014 and 2016). To prepare the library, 5' RACE was applied. Reads for this sample came from an Illumina HiSeq 2500. A second PCR of roughly 7 to 11 cycles was performed with a sample-barcoded 5' primer and a J-beta primer mix. Using fastp at Q25 and MiXCR, TCRdb reprocessed the public reads and kept productive beta chains. CDR3 protein sequences are deduplicated, and each keeps its most common genes and DNA. The sample table contains about 1.4 million distinct CDR3 sequences; only one count was recorded for approximately 60% of them. The top ten hold over 5.5% of the sample. Sequenced input: blood. These receptors all come from a man younger than 30 in good health.

The V call is TRBV20-1, the J call TRBJ2-1; TRBD2 agrees at 8 bases. Germline CDR1 DFQATT, CDR2 SNEGSKA (reference sequence). The CDR3 has 16 residues. Trimming removed 0 bases from V and 6 bases from J; junction bases left unmatched: 10. CDR3 sequence reads: CSARDWRLARANEQFF. The CDR3 DNA is TGCAGTGCTAGAGATTGGAGACTAGCGAGAGCCAATGAGCAGTTCTTC.

The chain couples TRBV4-1 to TRBJ2-1; D is perhaps TRBD1 or TRBD2 (5 bases each). This CDR3 spans 14 amino acids. V lost 1 base and J 5 bases, leaving 9 bases between the germline ends. Germline CDR1 and CDR2: MGHRA and YSYEKL. The CDR3 sequence: CASSQVGTHNEQFF. The CDR3, as DNA: TGCGCCAGCAGCCAAGTAGGGACCCACAATGAGCAGTTCTTC.

The chain employs TRBV9 and TRBJ1-2, with 8 bases fitting TRBD1. V gave up 3 bases and J gave up 4 bases; unmatched junction bases: 11. The CDR3 is 16 amino acids. The germline gives CDR1 SGDLS, CDR2 YYNGEE. The CDR3, as DNA: TGTGCCAGCAGCGCAGCCGGGACAGGTACATCCTATGGCTACACCTTC. It encodes CASSAAGTGTSYGYTF.

The chain employs TRBV4-2 and TRBJ2-1; D not resolved. Germline V gene lookup returns CDR1 LGHNA and CDR2 YNFKEQ. V lost 1 base and J 7 bases, leaving 8 bases between the germline ends. CDR3 length: 13 residues. DNA for the CDR3: TGTGCCAGCAGCCAAGGGTCAGCTAATGAGCAGTTCTTC. As protein: CASSQGSANEQFF.

The gene calls are TRBV12-3 or TRBV12-4 and TRBJ2-2; D unresolved. There are 13 residues in the CDR3. Trimming took off 3 bases at V and 6 bases at J, with 8 bases between the two ends. The CDR3 DNA sequence: TGTGCCAGCAGTTTTAGCTCCGCCGGGGAGCTGTTTTTT. Translation gives CASSFSSAGELFF.

The chain is built from TRBV6-2 or TRBV6-3 and TRBJ2-3, with 7 bases fitting TRBD2. V shed 4 bases and J 3 bases; nucleotides not matched to a gene: 13. CDR3 length equals 17 residues. The V gene's germline CDR1 is MNHEY and CDR2 SVGEGT. As DNA, the CDR3 is TGTGCCAGCAGTTGGAGCGGGCCTAGCGGTTGGACAGATACGCAGTATTTT. It is translated as CASSWSGPSGWTDTQYF.

The CDR3: CASSTGLGPPNIQYF. The CDR3 DNA sequence: TGTGCCAGCAGCACAGGACTAGGCCCCCCCAACATTCAGTACTTC. This chain uses TRBV9 with TRBJ2-4, with 7 positions matching TRBD2. The CDR3 is 15 amino acids. The germline V gene encodes CDR1 SGDLS and CDR2 YYNGEE. With V trimmed by 4 bases and J by 7 bases, 11 bases remained unmatched.

V is TRBV4-1 and J is TRBJ2-5; D unresolved. Germline CDR1 reads MGHRA; CDR2 reads YSYEKL. Trimming removed 5 bases from V and 7 bases from J, with 14 bases in between. CDR3 length: 13 amino acids. CDR3 loop: CASSVMSAGTQYF. The CDR3 bases are TGCGCCAGCAGCGTGATGAGTGCAGGGACCCAGTACTTC.

V gene TRBV4-1 combines with J gene TRBJ2-6; 7 nucleotides align to TRBD2. In germline, CDR1 is MGHRA, CDR2 YSYEKL. The CDR3 consists of 16 residues. V dropped 4 bases and J dropped 2; count of bases not matched to a gene: 5. The chain's CDR3 is CASSPLRGAGANVLTF. The CDR3 bases are TGCGCCAGCAGCCCGCTACGGGGGGCTGGGGCCAACGTCCTGACTTTC.

The rearrangement uses TRBV6-2 or TRBV6-3 and TRBJ2-1, with D tentatively TRBD1 or TRBD2 (6 bases each). Trimming stripped 6 bases from V and 5 bases from J, with 23 bases between. This CDR3 is built from 17 residues. CDR1 and CDR2 from the germline V gene are MNHEY and SVGEGT. CDR3 loop: CASSTLEGGRINNEQFF. CDR3 in DNA: TGTGCCAGCAGCACTCTGGAGGGGGGACGTATTAACAATGAGCAGTTCTTC.

The rearrangement uses TRBV6-5 and TRBJ2-1; 8 bases match TRBD2. With 5 bases clipped from V and 8 bases from J, the junction kept 5 bases outside the gene matches. Germline assignment: CDR1 MNHEY and CDR2 SVGAGI. CDR3 length: 13 residues. The chain's CDR3 is CASSRTSTHEQFF. The CDR3 DNA reads TGTGCCAGCAGTCGGACTAGCACCCATGAGCAGTTCTTC.

This chain joins TRBV6-1 and TRBJ2-7, with TRBD2 matching over 12 bases. The CDR3 is made up of 17 amino acids. Per the germline V gene, CDR1 is MNHNS and CDR2 is SASEGT. Losses at the gene ends were 9 bases for V and 1 base for J; bases not matched to a gene: 13. The CDR3 DNA reads as TGTGCCAGTCAGACTAGCGGGAGTGTTCTTCGGTCCTACGAGCAGTACTTC. This encodes CASQTSGSVLRSYEQYF.

This clonotype was observed a handful of times. The CDR3 spells CSARDLWDRGLSGANVLTF. DNA of the CDR3: TGCAGTGCTAGAGATTTATGGGACAGGGGACTCTCTGGGGCCAACGTCCTGACTTTC. V usage is TRBV20-1 and J usage is TRBJ2-6; the match to TRBD1 covers 10 bases. Germline assignment: CDR1 DFQATT and CDR2 SNEGSKA (reference sequence). V was clipped by 0 bases and J by 0 bases; unmatched bases: 8. This CDR3 is built from 19 residues.

The chain uses TRBV7-2 and TRBJ1-1; D perhaps matches TRBD1 (5 bases). This CDR3 is built from 10 residues. Germline V gives CDR1 SGHTA, CDR2 FQGNSA. The CDR3 sequence is CAAGDLQDFF. In DNA form, the CDR3 reads TGTGCAGCCGGGGACCTCCAAGATTTCTTT.

The chain combines TRBV20-1 with TRBJ2-2; the D is unclear. In germline, CDR1 is DFQATT, CDR2 SNEGSKA (reference sequence). This CDR3 has 15 amino acids. V lost 3 bases, J lost 8 bases, and 19 bases lay in between. For the CDR3, the DNA is TGCAGTGCTAGGCGCCTCGTGGAGTTCCCTGGGGAGCTGTTTTTT. Its protein is CSARRLVEFPGELFF.

V is TRBV4-1 and J is TRBJ1-1; unclear D gene. CDR1 and CDR2 (germline): MGHRA, YSYEKL. V was pared by 1 base and J by 1 base, with 7 bases between. CDR3 length: 14 amino acids. CDR3 in amino acids: CASSQVFANTEAFF. CDR3 nucleotides: TGCGCCAGCAGCCAAGTTTTCGCGAACACTGAAGCTTTCTTT.

This clonotype was recorded only once. V gene TRBV20-1 combines with J gene TRBJ2-4, with 7 bases identical to TRBD1. The CDR3 spans 13 residues. Trimming at V came to 1 base and at J to 4 bases, leaving 1 base not matched to a gene. CDR1 is DFQATT and CDR2 is SNEGSKA in the germline V gene (reference sequence). As DNA, the CDR3 is TGCAGTGCTAGAGCACAGGGGAAAAACATTCAGTACTTC. Its protein product is CSARAQGKNIQYF.

The rearrangement joins TRBV4-3 to TRBJ1-2; 7 bases are a match to TRBD1. Germline CDR1 LGHNA, CDR2 YSLEER. The CDR3 is 14 amino acids. J lost 9 bases, V lost 0 bases, and 7 bases had no gene match. CDR3 protein: CASSQERQGDSYTF. The CDR3, as DNA: TGCGCCAGCAGCCAAGAACGACAGGGTGATAGCTACACCTTC.

The chain links TRBV6-6 to TRBJ2-7; D uncertain. This CDR3 is built from 13 residues. V shed 5 bases and J shed 7 bases, with 15 bases lying between them. Germline loops: CDR1 MNHNY, CDR2 SVGAGI (reference sequence). The CDR3 reads CASSVERHNEQYF. The CDR3 DNA reads TGTGCCAGCAGTGTGGAAAGACACAATGAGCAGTACTTC.

This clonotype was observed a handful of times. The rearrangement uses TRBV29-1 and TRBJ2-7; D call uncertain. V was cut by 4 bases and J by 0 bases, with 10 bases left in between. The germline V gene encodes CDR1 SQVTM and CDR2 ANQGSEA. The CDR3 is made up of 13 amino acids. The CDR3 reads CSVAVRASYEQYF. The CDR3 DNA reads as TGCAGCGTTGCAGTACGGGCCTCCTACGAGCAGTACTTC.

The CDR3: CSAPILAGGDYEQYF. The CDR3 coding sequence is TGCAGTGCTCCGATATTAGCGGGAGGGGACTACGAGCAGTACTTC. The chain links TRBV20-1 to TRBJ2-7, with 11 bases identical to TRBD2. Germline V gene data show CDR1 as DFQATT and CDR2 as SNEGSKA (reference sequence). Trimming removed 5 bases from V and 3 bases from J; junction bases left unmatched: 9. This CDR3 comprises 15 residues.

J is TRBJ2-7 and V is TRBV2; TRBD2 agrees at 9 bases. CDR1 SNHLY and CDR2 FYNNEI come from the germline V gene. J was trimmed by 2 bases and V by 2 bases; bases with no gene match: 7. The CDR3 runs to 16 residues. This chain's CDR3 is CASSEIRAGGPYEQYF. CDR3 nucleotide sequence: TGTGCCAGCAGTGAAATTAGGGCGGGGGGGCCCTACGAGCAGTACTTC.

This clonotype was observed a handful of times. The J gene is TRBJ2-4, the V gene TRBV19; D may be TRBD2 (6 bases). The J call could be wrong; TRBJ2-7 is a better fit for the DNA end. This CDR3 is built from 13 residues. CDR1 LNHDA and CDR2 SQIVND come from the germline V gene (reference sequence). The CDR3: CASSISSGYEQYF. Written as DNA, the CDR3 is TGTGCCAGTAGTATCAGTAGCGGCTACGAGCAGTACTTC.

In its sample, this clonotype was seen a few times. The CDR3 is CASSYAFALAGNEQFF. The CDR3 DNA is TGTGCCAGCAGTTACGCTTTTGCGCTAGCCGGGAATGAGCAGTTCTTC. V is TRBV6-5 and J is TRBJ2-1, with a possible D match to TRBD2 (5 bases). From germline, CDR1 is MNHEY and CDR2 SVGAGI. The CDR3 is 16 residues long. Trimming cost V 2 bases and J 7 bases, with 18 bases left between them.

The gene calls are TRBV6-5 and TRBJ2-4; D is undetermined. Germline values: CDR1 MNHEY, CDR2 SVGAGI. Trimming took off 4 bases at V and 13 bases at J, with 14 bases between the two ends. This CDR3 comprises 12 residues. In nucleotides, the CDR3 is TGTGCCAGCAGTTTTGACCGGGTAGGGCAGTACTTC. Protein product: CASSFDRVGQYF.

The chain combines TRBV20-1 with TRBJ2-7; 10 positions match TRBD2. From germline, CDR1 is DFQATT and CDR2 SNEGSKA (reference sequence). The CDR3 extends over 14 amino acids. J lost 2 bases, V lost 0 bases, and 1 base had no gene match. For the CDR3, the DNA is TGCAGTGCTAGAGAACTAGCGGGAACCTACGAGCAGTACTTC. Translated: CSARELAGTYEQYF.

This clonotype was found a few times. The chain has TRBV2 and TRBJ2-5; 7 nucleotides agree with TRBD1. The germline V gene has CDR1 SNHLY and CDR2 FYNNEI. V trimming: 1 base; J trimming: 1 base; junction bases outside the gene matches: 9. The CDR3 length is 17 residues. The CDR3 loop reads CASSEGGQVLGQETQYF. Written as DNA, the CDR3 is TGTGCCAGCAGTGAAGGAGGACAGGTTTTAGGCCAAGAGACCCAGTACTTC.

V is TRBV15 and J is TRBJ2-7, with 12 bases matching TRBD2. The V segment lost 0 bases and the J segment 2 bases; nucleotides outside the gene matches: 11. The CDR3 runs 19 residues. From germline, CDR1 is LNHNV and CDR2 YYDKDF (reference sequence). The CDR3 bases are TGTGCCACCAGCAGAGACCGGGGACTAGCGGGTGCGGGGCCCTACGAGCAGTACTTC. As protein: CATSRDRGLAGAGPYEQYF.

V gene TRBV4-1 combines with J gene TRBJ1-5; D is uncertain. This CDR3 is built from 13 residues. Trimming removed 6 bases from V and 4 bases from J, with 10 bases in between. Per germline, CDR1 MGHRA and CDR2 YSYEKL. CDR3 protein: CASRDGINQPQHF. As DNA, the CDR3 is TGCGCCAGCAGGGACGGCATAAATCAGCCCCAGCATTTT.

V and J are TRBV29-1 and TRBJ2-5, with D perhaps assigned TRBD1 or TRBD2 (7 bases each). V was clipped by 6 bases and J by 3 bases, with 17 bases between them. This CDR3 has 14 residues. Germline loops: CDR1 SQVTM, CDR2 ANQGSEA. The CDR3 here is CSVGWGGTEETQYF. Written as DNA, the CDR3 is TGCAGCGTAGGGTGGGGGGGGACAGAAGAGACCCAGTACTTC.

This chain connects TRBV6-5 to TRBJ2-6; D is uncertain. V was shortened by 0 bases and J by 3 bases, with 6 bases between the two germline ends. Germline V CDR1 and CDR2: MNHEY, SVGAGI. This CDR3 comprises 15 residues. CDR3 loop: CASSYSIRGANVLTF. The CDR3 coding sequence is TGTGCCAGCAGTTACTCGATCCGTGGGGCCAACGTCCTGACTTTC.